Listed here are 30 T cell receptor beta chains from one sample, sequenced in a study of control samples from healthy donors and cancer patients. Data came from immunoSEQ multiplex PCR; TCRdb stores just in-frame clones and leaves some out. The sample has about 84,000 clones, around 80% seen once. Input material: PBMCs. The receptor set was obtained from a man aged 55 to 70 with head and neck cancer.

This sequence joins TRBV5-1 and TRBJ2-3, with D hard to call. This CDR3 has 14 residues. Germline CDR1 is SGHRS and CDR2 is YFSETQ. V dropped 0 bases and J dropped 0 bases, with 5 bases sitting between them. CDR3 sequence reads: CASSLAISTDTQYF. In nucleotides, the CDR3 is TGCGCCAGCAGCTTGGCCATTAGCACAGATACGCAGTATTTT.

The V and J genes are TRBV6-5 and TRBJ1-2; the D gene is possibly TRBD1 (6 bases). Trimming removed 5 bases from V and 8 bases from J, with 15 bases in between. Germline lookup yields CDR1 MNHEY and CDR2 SVGAGI. The CDR3 covers 13 residues. DNA for the CDR3: TGTGCCAGCAGTACGCAGGGGACGGGCGGCTACACCTTC. Its protein is CASSTQGTGGYTF.

This chain connects TRBV7-2 to TRBJ2-1; the D is unclear. The CDR3 is made up of 13 amino acids. Germline CDR1 reads SGHTA; CDR2 reads FQGNSA. The V gene lost 5 bases and the J gene lost 6 bases, with 11 bases spanning the gap. The CDR3 protein is CASSPPRANEQFF. CDR3 nucleotide sequence: TGTGCCAGCAGCCCTCCCCGGGCCAATGAGCAGTTCTTC.

This chain joins TRBV10-1 and TRBJ2-3; TRBD2 is a possible D gene (6 bases). The V end was cut by 9 bases, the J end by 8 bases, with 18 bases between. The germline V gene encodes CDR1 WNHNN and CDR2 SYGVQD (reference sequence). CDR3 length: 13 residues. The CDR3 DNA reads as TGCGCCAGTACCGGGACTCCCTTTGGTACGCAGTATTTT. Translating gives CASTGTPFGTQYF.

V gene TRBV7-6 combines with J gene TRBJ2-3, with 8 bases fitting TRBD1. V was clipped by 1 base and J by 6 bases; unmatched bases: 6. CDR1 is SGHVS and CDR2 is FNYEAQ in the germline V gene. This CDR3 has 15 residues. CDR3 sequence (DNA): TGTGCCAGCAGCTTAGTGACAGGGGAGGCCGATACGCAGTATTTT. Amino acids: CASSLVTGEADTQYF.

The V call is TRBV3-1 (or the pseudogene TRBV3-2), the J call TRBJ2-5; 15 positions match TRBD2. After removal of 3 bases from V and 1 base from J, the junction contained 3 bases not matched to a gene. This CDR3 has 17 amino acids. Germline assignment: CDR1 LGHDT and CDR2 YNNKEL (reference sequence). CDR3 amino acids: CASSHWTSGRAQETQYF. The DNA for the CDR3 is TGTGCCAGCAGCCACTGGACTAGCGGGAGGGCCCAAGAGACCCAGTACTTC.

The V and J genes are TRBV19 and TRBJ2-7; D is undetermined. Looked up from germline, CDR1 is LNHDA and CDR2 is SQIVND (reference sequence). The CDR3 has 16 residues. V dropped 5 bases and J dropped 3 bases, with 20 bases sitting between them. CDR3 in DNA: TGTGCCAGTAGTCGTTGGCCACAGAATTCGAACTACGAGCAGTACTTC. This codes for CASSRWPQNSNYEQYF.

The chain uses TRBV19 and TRBJ2-1; D may correspond to TRBD1 or TRBD2 (5 bases each). The CDR3 contains 14 residues. Trimming took off 3 bases at V and 2 bases at J, with 8 bases between the two ends. Germline assignment: CDR1 LNHDA and CDR2 SQIVND (reference sequence). CDR3 sequence (DNA): TGTGCCAGTAGTATTCAGGGAGCCTACAATGAGCAGTTCTTC. It specifies CASSIQGAYNEQFF.

This clone was counted at least ten times. The chain carries TRBV27 and TRBJ1-1, with D maybe TRBD1 (5 bases). This CDR3 contains 15 residues. Trimming cost V 5 bases and J 7 bases, with 20 bases left between them. Germline CDR1 reads MNHEY; CDR2 reads SMNVEV (reference sequence). The CDR3 reads CASSPPRRGSGEAFF. The CDR3 nucleotides are TGTGCCAGCAGTCCCCCTAGAAGGGGTAGCGGTGAAGCTTTCTTT.

The rearrangement uses TRBV27 and TRBJ1-4; maybe TRBD1 (5 bases). Trimming shortened V by 3 bases and J by 2 bases, and 10 bases separated the two germline ends. Germline-derived CDR1 and CDR2 are MNHEY and SMNVEV (reference sequence). The CDR3 consists of 15 residues. The DNA for the CDR3 is TGTGCCAGCAGTTTGTGGGGCACTACTAATGAAAAACTGTTTTTT. Amino acids: CASSLWGTTNEKLFF.

This clone was seen more than once but under ten times. This chain joins TRBV7-8 and TRBJ2-7; no reliable D call. Germline CDR1 and CDR2: SGHVS and FQNEAQ. V lost 5 bases and J lost 0, with 11 bases in between. This CDR3 spans 14 amino acids. CDR3 in amino acids: CASSPLAGSYEQYF. CDR3 nucleotide sequence: TGTGCCAGCAGCCCCCTGGCCGGCTCCTACGAGCAGTACTTC.

This sequence joins TRBV6-1 and TRBJ2-7; possible D gene TRBD1, 5 bases. CDR1 and CDR2 (germline): MNHNS, SASEGT. Trimming pared 3 bases from V and 3 bases from J, leaving 12 bases between. This CDR3 has 14 residues. The CDR3 is CASSEMWGNYEQYF. CDR3 nucleotides: TGTGCCAGCAGTGAGATGTGGGGCAACTACGAGCAGTACTTC.

The rearrangement links TRBV2 to TRBJ1-6; D unresolved. Trimming shortened V by 8 bases and J by 7 bases, and 12 bases separated the two germline ends. Germline-derived CDR1 and CDR2 are SNHLY and FYNNEI. The CDR3 contains 13 residues. CDR3 protein: CASGSELNSPLHF. In nucleotides, the CDR3 is TGTGCCAGCGGGTCGGAGCTGAATTCACCCCTCCACTTT.

This clone was detected only once. The chain carries TRBV19 and TRBJ2-5, with 9 bases identical to TRBD1. Germline values: CDR1 LNHDA, CDR2 SQIVND (reference sequence). V dropped 4 bases and J dropped 5; count of bases not matched to a gene: 5. The CDR3 is 14 amino acids. CDR3 coding DNA: TGTGCCAGTAGTACCCCGGGACAGGGCGAGACCCAGTACTTC. This encodes CASSTPGQGETQYF.

This chain connects TRBV3-1 (or the pseudogene TRBV3-2) to TRBJ2-5; D is possibly TRBD2 (6 bases). Germline CDR1 LGHDT, CDR2 YNNKEL (reference sequence). The CDR3 spans 14 residues. V was trimmed by 2 bases and J by 5 bases, leaving 12 bases between them. The CDR3 nucleotides are TGTGCCAGCAGCCAACTTTTTGGGGGGGAGACCCAGTACTTC. Its protein is CASSQLFGGETQYF.

The V call is TRBV5-1, the J call TRBJ2-5; no clear D gene. The germline CDR1 and CDR2 sequences are SGHRS and YFSETQ. Trimming removed 4 bases at V and 4 bases at J, with 11 bases between. The CDR3 has 13 residues. This CDR3 reads CASSRTPGETQYF. The CDR3 DNA is TGCGCCAGCAGCCGAACCCCGGGAGAGACCCAGTACTTC.

This clone was observed many times. The chain couples TRBV15 to TRBJ1-1; D gene uncertain. Trimming took 0 bases from V and 3 from J, leaving 11 bases between them. The length of the CDR3 is 15 residues. Germline loops: CDR1 LNHNV, CDR2 YYDKDF (reference sequence). This CDR3 is CATSRDTVLDTEAFF. The CDR3 DNA is TGTGCCACCAGCAGAGATACGGTCCTGGACACTGAAGCTTTCTTT.

The chain joins TRBV18 to TRBJ2-6; no clear D gene. Germline lookup yields CDR1 KGHSH and CDR2 LQKENI. The CDR3 totals 15 residues. Trimming took 5 bases from V and 0 from J, leaving 8 bases between them. The CDR3 sequence is CASSSTASGANVLTF. The CDR3 DNA reads TGTGCCAGCTCATCTACCGCCTCTGGGGCCAACGTCCTGACTTTC. Looking up the rest from reference TRBV18 and TRBJ2-6 gives the full variable domain: NAGVMQNPRHLVRRRGQEARLRCSPMKGHSHVYWYRQLPEEGLKFMVYLQKENIIDESGMPKERFSAEFPKEGPSILRIQQVVRGDSAAYFCASSSTASGANVLTFGAGSRLTVL.

This chain uses TRBV2 with TRBJ2-5, with TRBD2 matching 9 bases. The ends lost 6 bases at V and 3 bases at J; junction bases unmatched: 5. Germline V gene lookup returns CDR1 SNHLY and CDR2 FYNNEI. This CDR3 is built from 14 residues. The CDR3 loop reads CASRVIAGEETQYF. Here the CDR3 DNA reads TGTGCCAGCAGGGTTATAGCGGGAGAAGAGACCCAGTACTTC.

This CDR3 is CAWSKTPNQPQHF. Here the CDR3 DNA reads TGTGCCTGGAGTAAGACTCCTAATCAGCCCCAGCATTTT. This rearrangement joins TRBV30 to TRBJ1-5; D not resolved. Germline CDR1 and CDR2: GTSNPN and SVGIG (reference sequence). With 2 bases removed from V and 4 bases from J, the gap between germline ends came to 9 bases. This CDR3 is built from 13 residues.

V and J are TRBV30 and TRBJ1-1; D may be TRBD1 (5 bases). The CDR3 spans 12 residues. Germline V lookup: CDR1 GTSNPN, CDR2 SVGIG (reference sequence). V lost 0 bases and J lost 12, with 14 bases in between. The CDR3 sequence: CAWSVPGFGTFF. The DNA of the CDR3 is TGTGCCTGGAGTGTACCAGGGTTCGGAACTTTCTTT. The full variable domain, rest sourced from reference TRBV30 and TRBJ1-1, is SQTIHQWPATLVQPVGSPLSLECTVEGTSNPNLYWYRQAAGRGLQLLFYSVGIGQISSEVPQNLSASRPQDRQFILSSKKLLLSDSGFYLCAWSVPGFGTFFGQGTRLTVV.

The J gene is TRBJ2-5, the V gene TRBV29-1, with D perhaps assigned TRBD1 or TRBD2 (5 bases each). Per germline, CDR1 SQVTM and CDR2 ANQGSEA. V was shortened by 1 base and J by 5 bases, with 14 bases between the two germline ends. The CDR3 sequence is 14 residues long. CDR3 protein: CSVEGGVRAETQYF. The DNA for the CDR3 is TGCAGCGTTGAAGGAGGGGTCCGGGCCGAGACCCAGTACTTC.

The chain links TRBV7-6 to TRBJ2-7, with D possibly matching TRBD2 (6 bases). Germline assignment: CDR1 SGHVS and CDR2 FNYEAQ. Trimming stripped 0 bases from V and 7 bases from J, with 16 bases between. The CDR3 covers 15 residues. The CDR3, as DNA: TGTGCCAGCAGCTTAGCAGGCGGGAACGGACTAGAGCAGTACTTC. The encoded protein is CASSLAGGNGLEQYF. Together with reference TRBV7-6 and TRBJ2-7, the CDR3 gives the full variable domain: GAGVSQSPRYKVTKRGQDVALRCDPISGHVSLYWYRQALGQGPEFLTYFNYEAQQDKSGLPNDRFSAERPEGSISTLTIQRTEQRDSAMYRCASSLAGGNGLEQYFGPGTRLTVT.

The CDR3 bases are TGTGCCAGCAGCGGTCGGACAGGGAGTGAAAAACTGTTTTTT. This codes for CASSGRTGSEKLFF. The gene calls are TRBV2 and TRBJ1-4; 8 nucleotides line up with TRBD1. The CDR3 extends over 14 amino acids. V was pared by 6 bases and J by 7 bases, with 7 bases of the junction left unmatched. The V gene's germline CDR1 is SNHLY and CDR2 FYNNEI.

This rearrangement joins TRBV7-9 to TRBJ2-1; 11 bases agree with TRBD2. From germline, CDR1 is SEHNR and CDR2 FQNEAQ (reference sequence). This CDR3 has 16 residues. V lost 5 bases, J lost 3 bases, and 6 bases stayed unmatched. This CDR3 is CASSERLAGYYNEQFF. CDR3 coding DNA: TGTGCCAGCAGCGAACGACTAGCGGGATACTACAATGAGCAGTTCTTC.

This clone has only a few counts. CDR3: CASSFLAGGEQFF. In nucleotides, the CDR3 is TGTGCCAGCAGTTTTTTAGCAGGGGGTGAGCAGTTCTTC. This chain uses TRBV27 with TRBJ2-1, with TRBD1 matching over 7 bases. CDR1 MNHEY and CDR2 SMNVEV come from the germline V gene (reference sequence). The CDR3 extends over 13 amino acids. Trimming cost V 3 bases and J 9 bases; bases outside gene matches: 5.

The CDR3, as DNA: TGCGCCAGCAGTTACCCCGAGCAGTACTTC. This codes for CASSYPEQYF. The genes are TRBV10-1 and TRBJ2-7; D not certain. The CDR3 has 10 residues. Germline CDR1 reads WNHNN; CDR2 reads SYGVQD (reference sequence). The germline V and J ends were trimmed by 5 bases and 6 bases, with 5 bases remaining between them.

The gene calls are TRBV6-1 and TRBJ2-1, with D tentatively TRBD1 (6 bases). The CDR3 contains 13 residues. Per the germline V gene, CDR1 is MNHNS and CDR2 is SASEGT. The V end lost 2 bases, the J end lost 10 bases, and 12 bases lay between the germline ends. CDR3 sequence reads: CASSESQGIEQFF. The CDR3 DNA sequence: TGTGCCAGCAGTGAATCGCAGGGGATAGAGCAGTTCTTC.

The chain joins TRBV28 to TRBJ2-5, with TRBD1 matching over 7 bases. The CDR3 length is 13 residues. Trimming at V came to 7 bases and at J to 5 bases, leaving 7 bases not matched to a gene. Germline lookup yields CDR1 MDHEN and CDR2 SYDVKM. The CDR3 sequence: CASTQGTVETQYF. For the CDR3, the DNA is TGTGCCAGCACCCAAGGGACAGTTGAGACCCAGTACTTC.

The chain combines TRBV10-3 with TRBJ2-1; 9 positions match TRBD2. Germline trimming cut 0 bases from V and 3 bases from J; bases unmatched to any gene: 9. Germline V gene lookup returns CDR1 ENHRY and CDR2 SYGVKD. This CDR3 has 18 residues. CDR3: CAISESTGLAGNYNEQFF. As DNA, the CDR3 is TGTGCCATCAGTGAGTCGACAGGGCTAGCGGGAAACTACAATGAGCAGTTCTTC.